What follows describes a single T cell receptor (beta chain). Its target is unknown. The entry originates in a study of T cell responses to AZD1222 COVID-19 vaccine. Study outcomes and limitations: Clonal diversity was possibly underestimated; the donors were predominantly white British and more often female.

Measured with immunoSEQ multiplex PCR; TCRdb has only the in-frame clones, and not every one. The sample lists approximately 110,000 clones; approximately 86% were seen once. The source of this sequence is an adult in good health. Specimen: peripheral blood, collected on day 0 of AZD1222 vaccination.

CDR3 DNA sequence: TGTGCCTGGAGAGGGGACGGAGCTAACTATGGCTACACCTTC. Its protein is CAWRGDGANYGYTF. The chain recombines TRBV30 with TRBJ1-2; D perhaps matches TRBD1 (5 bases). This CDR3 is 14 amino acids long. Trimming removed 3 bases from V and 0 bases from J, with 11 bases in between. The V gene's germline CDR1 is GTSNPN and CDR2 SVGIG (reference sequence).